This TCR beta chain was sequenced in a study of T cell repertoires in ileal Crohn's disease. This table comes from immunoSEQ multiplex PCR, and its TCRdb copy is limited to in-frame clones, with some not included. In the table there are approximately 27,000 clones, about 81% of which are singletons. CDR3 length: 14 residues. V trimming: 0 bases; J trimming: 8 bases; junction bases outside the gene matches: 4. CDR1 LGHNA and CDR2 YSLEER come from the germline V gene. The sequencing sample was made of ileal tissue. The V and J genes are TRBV4-3 and TRBJ1-1; 9 positions match TRBD1. This TCR came from an adult with Crohn's disease. The CDR3 protein is CASSQDHRGPEAFF. CDR3 DNA: TGCGCCAGCAGCCAAGACCACAGGGGGCCGGAAGCTTTCTTT.